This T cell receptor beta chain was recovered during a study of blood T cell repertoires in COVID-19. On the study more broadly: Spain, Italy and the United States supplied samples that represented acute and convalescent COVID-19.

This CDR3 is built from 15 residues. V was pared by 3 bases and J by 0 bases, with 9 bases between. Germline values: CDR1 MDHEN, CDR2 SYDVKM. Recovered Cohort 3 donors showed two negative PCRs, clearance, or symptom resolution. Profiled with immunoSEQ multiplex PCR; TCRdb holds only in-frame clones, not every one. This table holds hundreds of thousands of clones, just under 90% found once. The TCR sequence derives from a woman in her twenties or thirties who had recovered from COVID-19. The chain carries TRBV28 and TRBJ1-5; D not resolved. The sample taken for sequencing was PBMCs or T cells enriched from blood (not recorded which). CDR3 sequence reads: CASSFRAYSNQPQHF. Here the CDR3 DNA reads TGTGCCAGCAGTTTTCGAGCCTATAGCAATCAGCCCCAGCATTTT.